The clone carrying this TCR beta chain was detected many times. The data were taken from a study of early T cells in non-severe SARS-CoV-2 infection. Across the whole study: The authors sequenced bulk RNA from unsorted whole blood, leaving chains unpaired.

Germline lookup yields CDR1 MGHRA and CDR2 YSYEKL. Between the trimmed V and J ends, which lost 0 bases and 2 bases, there was a span of 10 bases. The CDR3 is 16 amino acids. As part of library construction, unique molecular identifiers were attached to individual cDNA molecules. TCRdb analysed the 5' RACE reads with MiXCR anew, one entry per CDR3 protein. The table lists some 38,000 distinct CDR3 sequences, 3% to 4% of them singletons. The chain recombines TRBV4-1 with TRBJ1-4; possibly TRBD1 for D (6 bases). This clonotype was sampled from an adult who was a healthcare worker with PCR-confirmed SARS-CoV-2 infection or an uninfected control (not recorded which). Sequencing used whole blood. The CDR3 spells CASSQDAGATNEKLFF. DNA of the CDR3: TGCGCCAGCAGCCAAGATGCGGGGGCGACTAATGAAAAACTGTTTTTT.